This passage covers 17 T cell receptor beta chains from one sample sequenced in a study of OX40 agonist ivuxolimab in advanced cancers. Using immunoSEQ multiplex PCR, the repertoire was profiled, and TCRdb retains in-frame clones only, with some absent. The sample has roughly 150,000 clones; roughly 94% are singletons. Sequenced here: CD4+ or CD8+ T cells sorted from blood, sampled in a trial of the OX40 agonist ivuxolimab. These receptors were obtained from an adult with an advanced solid tumor such as melanoma, head and neck, liver or kidney cancer.

The chain couples TRBV9 to TRBJ1-2; 10 positions match TRBD1. V lost 0 bases and J lost 1; bases outside the gene matches: 3. The CDR3 length is 16 residues. Germline CDR1 and CDR2: SGDLS and YYNGEE. The CDR3 bases are TGTGCCAGCAGCGTAGGACAGGGGGCCTTTAACTATGGCTACACCTTC. Translation gives CASSVGQGAFNYGYTF. Based on the CDR3 plus reference TRBV9 and TRBJ1-2, the full variable domain is DSGVTQTPKHLITATGQRVTLRCSPRSGDLSVYWYQQSLDQGLQFLIQYYNGEERAKGNILERFSAQQFPDLHSELNLSSLELGDSALYFCASSVGQGAFNYGYTFGSGTRLTVV.

V and J are TRBV7-3 and TRBJ2-7; the D gene is possibly TRBD2 (5 bases). The CDR3 has 15 residues. Germline CDR1 SGHTA, CDR2 FQGTGA. Deletions cut 2 bases from V and 2 bases from J, with 13 bases between. DNA of the CDR3: TGTGCCAGCAGCTTATATGGCAGTAGCGCCTACGAGCAGTACTTC. Protein product: CASSLYGSSAYEQYF.

This clone came up once. V and J are TRBV10-3 and TRBJ2-7, with 16 bases fitting TRBD2. The CDR3 spans 16 residues. Germline V gives CDR1 ENHRY, CDR2 SYGVKD. The ends lost 11 bases at V and 4 bases at J; junction bases unmatched: 11. The CDR3 loop reads CAPSGLAGGFAYEQYF. The CDR3 bases are TGTGCCCCCTCGGGACTAGCGGGAGGGTTTGCTTACGAGCAGTACTTC.

V is TRBV19 and J is TRBJ1-1; D may be TRBD1 (5 bases). V was clipped by 5 bases and J by 5 bases, with 12 bases between them. CDR1 and CDR2 (germline): LNHDA, SQIVND (reference sequence). This CDR3 has 13 amino acids. The DNA of the CDR3 is TGTGCCAGTAGTTCGGGGGGACGGACTGAAGCTTTCTTT. The encoded protein is CASSSGGRTEAFF.

The rearrangement uses TRBV7-9 and TRBJ1-2, with 7 bases fitting TRBD1. Germline values: CDR1 SEHNR, CDR2 FQNEAQ (reference sequence). The V segment lost 3 bases and the J segment 3 bases; nucleotides outside the gene matches: 7. This CDR3 spans 15 amino acids. CDR3 residues: CASSFRGPMDYGYTF. The CDR3 DNA reads TGTGCCAGCAGCTTTAGGGGGCCGATGGACTATGGCTACACCTTC.

The chain is built from TRBV9 and TRBJ2-4, with a tentative D call TRBD2 (6 bases). Trimming took off 0 bases at V and 5 bases at J, with 12 bases between the two ends. This CDR3 comprises 15 residues. The V gene's germline CDR1 is SGDLS and CDR2 YYNGEE. CDR3 nucleotides: TGTGCCAGCAGCGTAGACCCTACTAGCCAAAACATTCAGTACTTC. Translation gives CASSVDPTSQNIQYF.

The V call is TRBV7-6, the J call TRBJ2-1; D uncertain. This CDR3 region has 15 residues. V was trimmed by 3 bases and J by 2 bases, leaving 11 bases between them. Germline CDR1 SGHVS, CDR2 FNYEAQ. The CDR3 spells CASSFRVTTYNEQFF. Here the CDR3 DNA reads TGTGCCAGCAGCTTTAGGGTTACCACCTACAATGAGCAGTTCTTC. The variable domain in full, with the rest retrieved from reference TRBV7-6 and TRBJ2-1, is GAGVSQSPRYKVTKRGQDVALRCDPISGHVSLYWYRQALGQGPEFLTYFNYEAQQDKSGLPNDRFSAERPEGSISTLTIQRTEQRDSAMYRCASSFRVTTYNEQFFGPGTRLTVL.

This clone has just one count. This chain joins TRBV15 and TRBJ1-4, with TRBD1 matching 8 bases. Looked up from germline, CDR1 is LNHNV and CDR2 is YYDKDF (reference sequence). Trimming cost V 4 bases and J 3 bases; bases outside gene matches: 4. CDR3 size: 15 residues. The CDR3 loop reads CATSINRGANEKLFF. DNA for the CDR3: TGTGCCACCAGCATTAACAGGGGGGCTAATGAAAAACTGTTTTTT.

The chain couples TRBV9 to TRBJ2-7; no clear D. CDR3 length: 13 residues. The germline V gene encodes CDR1 SGDLS and CDR2 YYNGEE. V was pared by 0 bases and J by 7 bases, with 11 bases between. CDR3 DNA sequence: TGTGCCAGCAGCGTAGATCCTGAGAGGGAGCAGTACTTC. Protein product: CASSVDPEREQYF. Complete variable domain (other parts from reference TRBV9 and TRBJ2-7): DSGVTQTPKHLITATGQRVTLRCSPRSGDLSVYWYQQSLDQGLQFLIQYYNGEERAKGNILERFSAQQFPDLHSELNLSSLELGDSALYFCASSVDPEREQYFGPGTRLTVT.

The CDR3 bases are TGTGCCACCTCGGGACAGGTTTTCTACAATGAGCAGTTCTTC. This translates into CATSGQVFYNEQFF. The rearrangement joins TRBV10-3 to TRBJ2-1; TRBD1 matches 8 bases. The CDR3 runs 14 residues. The V segment lost 10 bases and the J segment 3 bases; nucleotides outside the gene matches: 8. CDR1 and CDR2 from the germline V gene are ENHRY and SYGVKD.

The V call is TRBV5-1, the J call TRBJ1-2; no clear D. The V gene lost 0 bases and the J gene lost 4 bases, with 13 bases spanning the gap. CDR1 and CDR2 from the germline V gene are SGHRS and YFSETQ. CDR3 length: 15 residues. CDR3 sequence: CASSLVSGRSYGYTF. Written as DNA, the CDR3 is TGCGCCAGCAGCTTGGTGAGCGGGAGGAGCTATGGCTACACCTTC.

The genes are TRBV19 and TRBJ1-1, with a weak D call TRBD1 (5 bases). CDR1 is LNHDA and CDR2 is SQIVND in the germline V gene (reference sequence). This CDR3 is built from 14 residues. V was cut by 5 bases and J by 4 bases, with 14 bases left in between. The CDR3 region has the DNA TGTGCCAGTAGTTCCGTCGGGGCGAGCACTGAAGCTTTCTTT. It encodes CASSSVGASTEAFF.

The chain carries TRBV28 and TRBJ2-6; D remains ambiguous. This CDR3 is 15 amino acids long. The V gene lost 5 bases and the J gene lost 0 bases, with 8 bases spanning the gap. Looked up from germline, CDR1 is MDHEN and CDR2 is SYDVKM. This chain's CDR3 is CASSRSGSGANVLTF. CDR3 bases: TGTGCCAGCAGTCGATCAGGCTCTGGGGCCAACGTCCTGACTTTC.

The gene calls are TRBV27 and TRBJ2-7; D possibly corresponds to TRBD1 (6 bases). The CDR3 totals 14 residues. V lost 3 bases, J lost 3 bases, and 12 bases lay in between. CDR1 and CDR2 from the germline V gene are MNHEY and SMNVEV (reference sequence). The CDR3 loop is CASSLQGHDYEQYF. The DNA for the CDR3 is TGTGCCAGCAGTTTGCAGGGGCACGACTACGAGCAGTACTTC.

The chain is built from TRBV27 and TRBJ1-4; 7 nucleotides line up with TRBD1. This CDR3 has 17 residues. Germline loops: CDR1 MNHEY, CDR2 SMNVEV (reference sequence). The V and J ends lost 5 bases and 2 bases, in that order; junction bases with no gene match: 11. CDR3 DNA sequence: TGTGCCAGCAGTCCCAGGCCCAGGGGGACTACTAATGAAAAACTGTTTTTT. Its protein product is CASSPRPRGTTNEKLFF. The whole variable domain, filled in from reference TRBV27 and TRBJ1-4, reads EAQVTQNPRYLITVTGKKLTVTCSQNMNHEYMSWYRQDPGLGLRQIYYSMNVEVTDKGDVPEGYKVSRKEKRNFPLILESPSPNQTSLYFCASSPRPRGTTNEKLFFGSGTQLSVL.

This chain joins TRBV6-5 and TRBJ1-1, with D unresolved. Looked up from germline, CDR1 is MNHEY and CDR2 is SVGAGI. This CDR3 spans 14 amino acids. Trimming removed 0 bases from V and 4 bases from J, with 9 bases in between. The CDR3 protein is CASSYSLLFTEAFF. CDR3 coding DNA: TGTGCCAGCAGTTACTCGCTACTGTTCACTGAAGCTTTCTTT.

The CDR3 sequence: CASSFRRGSYNEQFF. The CDR3 DNA sequence: TGTGCCAGCAGCTTTCGTAGGGGCTCCTACAATGAGCAGTTCTTC. The rearrangement uses TRBV7-2 and TRBJ2-1; TRBD1 might be the D (5 bases). CDR1 SGHTA and CDR2 FQGNSA come from the germline V gene. The CDR3 has 15 residues. V was shortened by 3 bases and J by 0 bases, with 9 bases between the two germline ends. The full variable domain, its missing parts supplied by reference TRBV7-2 and TRBJ2-1, is GAGVSQSPSNKVTEKGKDVELRCDPISGHTALYWYRQSLGQGLEFLIYFQGNSAPDKSGLPSDRFSAERTGGSVSTLTIQRTQQEDSAVYLCASSFRRGSYNEQFFGPGTRLTVL.